Presented here are 13 T cell receptor beta chains from one specimen sequenced in a study of identifying expanded T cells in peripheral blood. Measured with immunoSEQ multiplex PCR; TCRdb has only the in-frame clones, and not every one. The data contain tens of thousands of clones, approximately 91% of them singletons. Sequencing used blood. Every receptor here comes from a person aged 18 to 75 in good health.

The V gene is TRBV25-1, the J gene TRBJ2-7; 9 bases match TRBD1. The V gene's germline CDR1 is MGHDK and CDR2 SYGVNS. The length of the CDR3 is 15 residues. The V segment lost 4 bases and the J segment 2 bases; nucleotides outside the gene matches: 6. CDR3 DNA sequence: TGTGCCAGCAGTGGACAGGGGGTATTCACCTACGAGCAGTACTTC. It is translated as CASSGQGVFTYEQYF.

The chain employs TRBV4-1 and TRBJ2-5, with 11 bases fitting TRBD2. This CDR3 is 21 amino acids long. V shed 1 base, J shed 4 bases, and the junction held 20 bases outside the gene matches. Germline CDR1 and CDR2: MGHRA and YSYEKL. Here the CDR3 reads CASSQAALTSGAVTSRETQYF. In nucleotides, the CDR3 is TGCGCCAGCAGCCAAGCAGCGTTGACTAGCGGGGCGGTGACGTCGAGAGAGACCCAGTACTTC.

The chain carries TRBV6-1 and TRBJ2-3, with a possible D match to TRBD2 (6 bases). This CDR3 has 16 residues. V was trimmed by 4 bases and J by 2 bases, leaving 16 bases between them. CDR1 and CDR2 (germline): MNHNS, SASEGT. The CDR3 nucleotides are TGTGCCAGCAGTGCGCGAGGAGGGAGTTTCACAGATACGCAGTATTTT. This sequence encodes CASSARGGSFTDTQYF.

This rearrangement joins TRBV27 to TRBJ1-1; D is uncertain. CDR1 and CDR2 from the germline V gene are MNHEY and SMNVEV (reference sequence). This CDR3 spans 12 amino acids. Trimming stripped 5 bases from V and 4 bases from J, with 8 bases between. The CDR3 loop is CASSHEGTEAFF. As DNA, the CDR3 is TGTGCCAGCAGTCATGAGGGCACTGAAGCTTTCTTT.

This clone was observed a single time. The chain is built from TRBV6-1 and TRBJ2-2; 9 nucleotides agree with TRBD1. J lost 3 bases, V lost 8 bases, and 4 bases had no gene match. This CDR3 region has 14 residues. CDR1 is MNHNS, CDR2 SASEGT, per germline. CDR3 residues: CASGDREDTGELFF. DNA for the CDR3: TGTGCCAGCGGGGACAGGGAAGACACCGGGGAGCTGTTTTTT.

This rearrangement joins TRBV5-4 to TRBJ1-2; a weak D match, TRBD1 (5 bases). V was trimmed by 0 bases and J by 3 bases, leaving 15 bases between them. The CDR3 totals 16 residues. CDR1 and CDR2 from the germline V gene are SGHNT and YYREEE (reference sequence). CDR3 amino acids: CASSLEGRVDYYGYTF. For the CDR3, the DNA is TGTGCCAGCAGCTTGGAGGGGAGGGTTGACTACTATGGCTACACCTTC. Full variable domain (outside the CDR3, taken from reference TRBV5-4 and TRBJ1-2): ETGVTQSPTHLIKTRGQQVTLRCSSQSGHNTVSWYQQALGQGPQFIFQYYREEENGRGNFPPRFSGLQFPNYSSELNVNALELDDSALYLCASSLEGRVDYYGYTFGSGTRLTVV.

This clone was seen more than once but under ten times. The V gene is TRBV7-7, the J gene TRBJ2-5; D remains ambiguous. Deletions cut 5 bases from V and 4 bases from J, with 17 bases between. Germline CDR1 is SSHAT and CDR2 is FNYEAQ (reference sequence). This CDR3 comprises 15 residues. CDR3 coding DNA: TGTGCCAGCAGCGCGAGTCCCACGGCGCGAGAGACCCAGTACTTC. Its translation is CASSASPTARETQYF.

This rearrangement joins TRBV5-6 to TRBJ1-5; TRBD1 is a possible D gene (5 bases). The CDR3 covers 16 residues. V dropped 4 bases and J dropped 0 bases, with 14 bases sitting between them. Per the germline V gene, CDR1 is SGHDT and CDR2 is YYEEEE. The CDR3 loop is CASSPMGRGSNQPQHF. In DNA, the CDR3 is TGTGCCAGCAGCCCCATGGGAAGGGGTAGCAATCAGCCCCAGCATTTT. The whole variable domain, remainder taken from reference TRBV5-6 and TRBJ1-5, is DAGVTQSPTHLIKTRGQQVTLRCSPKSGHDTVSWYQQALGQGPQFIFQYYEEEERQRGNFPDRFSGHQFPNYSSELNVNALLLGDSALYLCASSPMGRGSNQPQHFGDGTRLSIL.

This chain links TRBV27 with TRBJ1-5; D unresolved. V was trimmed by 3 bases and J by 6 bases, leaving 18 bases between them. The CDR3 contains 16 residues. Per germline, CDR1 MNHEY and CDR2 SMNVEV (reference sequence). This CDR3 reads CASSFSSDLSAQPQHF. CDR3 bases: TGTGCCAGCAGTTTTAGCTCCGACCTAAGCGCTCAGCCCCAGCATTTT.

Concerning this clone itself: One end of the junction varies from germline; a read error may be responsible. CDR3 in amino acids: CASSTGDSSVLF. As DNA, the CDR3 is TGCGCCAGCAGCACCGGGGACAGCTCGGTACTCTTC. V and J are TRBV5-1 and TRBJ1-2, with 7 bases matching TRBD1. The CDR3 loop spans 12 amino acids. Germline assignment: CDR1 SGHRS and CDR2 YFSETQ.

In its sample, this clone was seen a few times. CDR3: CASSEGAGGKKPQHF. CDR3 sequence (DNA): TGTGCCAGCAGTGAAGGCGCTGGAGGGAAAAAGCCCCAGCATTTT. The genes are TRBV2 and TRBJ1-5; no reliable D call. V was trimmed by 1 base and J by 8 bases, leaving 15 bases between them. Germline V gene sequence: CDR1 SNHLY, CDR2 FYNNEI. The CDR3 extends over 15 amino acids.

J is TRBJ2-1 and V is TRBV19, with 10 bases lining up with TRBD1. Germline loops: CDR1 LNHDA, CDR2 SQIVND (reference sequence). The CDR3 has 15 amino acids. The V gene end was trimmed by 2 bases and the J gene end by 9 bases; junction bases not matched to a gene: 7. CDR3 amino acids: CASSILGQGESEQFF. Written as DNA, the CDR3 is TGTGCCAGTAGTATATTAGGACAGGGGGAGTCTGAGCAGTTCTTC. Full variable domain (missing parts from reference TRBV19 and TRBJ2-1): DGGITQSPKYLFRKEGQNVTLSCEQNLNHDAMYWYRQDPGQGLRLIYYSQIVNDFQKGDIAEGYSVSREKKESFPLTVTSAQKNPTAFYLCASSILGQGESEQFFGPGTRLTVL.

V gene TRBV18 combines with J gene TRBJ2-3, with unresolved D. Germline CDR1 reads KGHSH; CDR2 reads LQKENI. This CDR3 spans 14 amino acids. V was shortened by 1 base and J by 1 base, with 6 bases between the two germline ends. The CDR3 protein is CASSPLPGTDTQYF. CDR3 sequence (DNA): TGTGCCAGCTCACCACTCCCCGGCACAGATACGCAGTATTTT.